The 8 T cell receptor beta chains given below trace back to one sample, sequenced in a study of CD8 T cells in Susac syndrome. It was with random hexamers that 0.5 to 1 ug RNA was reverse transcribed. TCRdb re-called the immunoSEQ multiplex PCR reads through MiXCR, storing one row per CDR3 protein. The table has 250,000 to 350,000 distinct CDR3 sequences, 92% seen once; the top ten hold about 0.07%. Input material: CD4+ T cells from PBMCs. These TCRs come from a human donor with multiple sclerosis.

The J gene is TRBJ2-1, the V gene TRBV5-1; D is possibly TRBD2 (6 bases). The CDR3 sequence is 16 residues long. Trimming cost V 0 bases and J 4 bases, with 14 bases left between them. Germline values: CDR1 SGHRS, CDR2 YFSETQ. CDR3 nucleotide sequence: TGCGCCAGCAGCTTGGAAGGCGGGGTCCGATACAATGAGCAGTTCTTC. It is translated as CASSLEGGVRYNEQFF.

V is TRBV5-4 and J is TRBJ2-7, with 12 bases fitting TRBD1. The V segment lost 4 bases and the J segment 6 bases; nucleotides outside the gene matches: 8. Germline values: CDR1 SGHNT, CDR2 YYREEE (reference sequence). The length of the CDR3 is 15 residues. This CDR3 reads CASSKPGQGAGEQYF. The CDR3 DNA reads TGTGCCAGCAGCAAGCCGGGACAGGGGGCAGGCGAGCAGTACTTC.

The CDR3 nucleotides are TGTGCCTGGAGGTGGGCGCGAGGCTACACCTTC. Translated: CAWRWARGYTF. The chain couples TRBV30 to TRBJ1-2; D remains unclear. The germline V gene encodes CDR1 GTSNPN and CDR2 SVGIG (reference sequence). This CDR3 spans 11 amino acids. V lost 3 bases and J lost 8, with 10 bases in between.

In this sample, this clonotype turned up a few times. The V gene is TRBV6-6, the J gene TRBJ2-3; D might be TRBD2 (6 bases). The CDR3 has 13 amino acids. Per the germline V gene, CDR1 is MNHNY and CDR2 is SVGAGI (reference sequence). V shed 5 bases and J shed 2 bases, with 8 bases lying between them. Here the CDR3 reads CASSRDSTDTQYF. CDR3 bases: TGTGCCAGCAGTCGGGACTCCACAGATACGCAGTATTTT.

This clonotype was picked up one time. The gene calls are TRBV6-2 or TRBV6-3 and TRBJ2-7; D call uncertain. The germline V gene has CDR1 MNHEY and CDR2 SVGEGT. Trimming pared 1 base from V and 1 base from J, leaving 8 bases between. The CDR3 length is 14 residues. CDR3 sequence (DNA): TGTGCCAGCAGTTACTTGAGCCAATCCTACGAGCAGTACTTC. Protein product: CASSYLSQSYEQYF.

The chain uses TRBV5-6 and TRBJ1-1; D might be TRBD1 (6 bases). Germline-derived CDR1 and CDR2 are SGHDT and YYEEEE. The CDR3 contains 14 residues. Trimming removed 5 bases at V and 1 base at J, with 12 bases between. CDR3 loop: CASRTRGTNTEAFF. CDR3 DNA sequence: TGTGCCAGCAGGACTAGGGGGACGAACACTGAAGCTTTCTTT.

V and J are TRBV6-2 or TRBV6-3 and TRBJ2-7; 9 bases match TRBD2. Per the germline V gene, CDR1 is MNHEY and CDR2 is SVGEGT. This CDR3 region has 15 residues. The V gene end was trimmed by 2 bases and the J gene end by 4 bases; junction bases not matched to a gene: 6. The DNA of the CDR3 is TGTGCCAGCAGTTACGAGCGGGGGGTTACTTACGAGCAGTACTTC. It is translated as CASSYERGVTYEQYF.

This clonotype has only one observation. This sequence joins TRBV30 and TRBJ1-2; no reliable D call. The CDR3 length is 12 residues. V shed 3 bases and J shed 3 bases, with 8 bases lying between them. Germline V CDR1 and CDR2: GTSNPN, SVGIG (reference sequence). CDR3 nucleotide sequence: TGTGCCTGGAGGACGGATTACTATGGCTACACCTTC. The encoded protein is CAWRTDYYGYTF.